Listed here are 19 T cell receptor beta chains from one sample, sequenced in a study of blood T cell repertoires in COVID-19. Libraries were prepared by immunoSEQ multiplex PCR; TCRdb keeps only in-frame clonotypes and omits some of them. The table has tens of thousands of clones, approximately 85% seen once. The source material was peripheral blood. Receptor source: an older man with acute or convalescent COVID-19.

The genes are TRBV9 and TRBJ1-3; D gene ambiguous. Germline CDR1 reads SGDLS; CDR2 reads YYNGEE. With 0 bases removed from V and 2 bases from J, the gap between germline ends came to 15 bases. This CDR3 has 17 residues. CDR3 region: CASSVGAGGRTGNTIYF. CDR3 DNA sequence: TGTGCCAGCAGCGTAGGGGCTGGAGGCCGCACTGGAAACACCATATATTTT.

V gene TRBV6-5 combines with J gene TRBJ2-7; possible D gene TRBD1, 6 bases. The CDR3 length is 13 residues. CDR1 MNHEY and CDR2 SVGAGI come from the germline V gene. V was pared by 2 bases and J by 6 bases, with 11 bases between. The CDR3: CASSYRDNGEQYF. The CDR3 DNA reads TGTGCCAGCAGTTACCGGGACAATGGCGAGCAGTACTTC.

In this sample, this clone turned up once. The CDR3 region is CASSQENRDQPQHF. As DNA, the CDR3 is TGTGCCAGCAGCCAAGAAAACAGGGATCAGCCCCAGCATTTT. The rearrangement joins TRBV3-1 (or the pseudogene TRBV3-2) to TRBJ1-5, with D possibly being TRBD1 (6 bases). Germline CDR1 reads LGHDT; CDR2 reads YNNKEL (reference sequence). The CDR3 extends over 14 amino acids. The V end lost 0 bases, the J end lost 5 bases, and 8 bases lay between the germline ends.

The V call is TRBV3-1 (or the pseudogene TRBV3-2), the J call TRBJ2-1, with 15 positions matching TRBD2. V lost 4 bases, J lost 6 bases, and 4 bases stayed unmatched. There are 16 residues in the CDR3. CDR1 and CDR2 (germline): LGHDT, YNNKEL (reference sequence). The CDR3, as DNA: TGTGCCAGCAGCCTAACGGGACTAGCGGGAGGCAATGAGCAGTTCTTC. Translation gives CASSLTGLAGGNEQFF.

This clone has just one count. J is TRBJ1-1 and V is TRBV3-1 (or the pseudogene TRBV3-2); 10 nucleotides agree with TRBD1. The germline V gene has CDR1 LGHDT and CDR2 YNNKEL (reference sequence). This CDR3 has 14 amino acids. Trimming removed 4 bases from V and 5 bases from J; junction bases left unmatched: 4. The CDR3 sequence is CASSRQGAGTEAFF. Here the CDR3 DNA reads TGTGCCAGCAGCCGACAGGGGGCTGGAACTGAAGCTTTCTTT.

This clone was observed a single time. The V gene is TRBV7-9, the J gene TRBJ2-2, with D possibly being TRBD2 (6 bases). The germline CDR1 and CDR2 sequences are SEHNR and FQNEAQ (reference sequence). The CDR3 covers 14 residues. V was pared by 4 bases and J by 7 bases, with 13 bases between. The CDR3 sequence: CASSSQLAFGELFF. The CDR3 DNA sequence: TGTGCCAGCAGCTCCCAACTAGCTTTCGGGGAGCTGTTTTTT.

CDR3 coding DNA: TGTGCCAGTAGTGCCCAGACAGGGGTATCGAATGGCTACACCTTC. The encoded protein is CASSAQTGVSNGYTF. The gene calls are TRBV19 and TRBJ1-2, with TRBD1 matching over 8 bases. V lost 5 bases to trimming and J lost 6 bases; unmatched junction nucleotides: 11. Germline CDR1 reads LNHDA; CDR2 reads SQIVND (reference sequence). The CDR3 has 15 amino acids.

This clone was observed once. V gene TRBV4-3 combines with J gene TRBJ1-3; TRBD1 matches 8 bases. Germline CDR1 reads LGHNA; CDR2 reads YSLEER. The CDR3 runs to 19 residues. V lost 4 bases, J lost 0 bases, and 14 bases stayed unmatched. For the CDR3, the DNA is TGCGCCAGCAGCCCCTTAGTTCCGACAGGGGCAAACTCTGGAAACACCATATATTTT. Protein sequence: CASSPLVPTGANSGNTIYF.

Only one count was recorded for this clone. V and J are TRBV10-3 and TRBJ1-3; D gene uncertain. This CDR3 has 14 amino acids. Germline lookup yields CDR1 ENHRY and CDR2 SYGVKD. V was trimmed by 6 bases and J by 1 base, leaving 10 bases between them. CDR3: CAISAGHSGNTIYF. The CDR3 DNA follows: TGTGCCATCAGCGCGGGCCATTCTGGAAACACCATATATTTT.

This chain connects TRBV7-3 to TRBJ2-3, with 9 bases aligning to TRBD2. V shed 4 bases and J 1 base; nucleotides not matched to a gene: 3. Germline lookup yields CDR1 SGHTA and CDR2 FQGTGA. CDR3 size: 15 residues. CDR3 in DNA: TGTGCCAGCAGCTGGATAGCGGGGGGCACAGATACGCAGTATTTT. Translating gives CASSWIAGGTDTQYF.

The sample holds a few counts of this clone. The chain links TRBV4-3 to TRBJ2-7, with D possibly being TRBD2 (5 bases). Germline-derived CDR1 and CDR2 are LGHNA and YSLEER. This CDR3 is 16 amino acids long. Trimming removed 0 bases from V and 0 bases from J, with 12 bases in between. CDR3 nucleotide sequence: TGCGCCAGCAGCCAAGATTATCCTGGGAGCTCCTACGAGCAGTACTTC. Residues: CASSQDYPGSSYEQYF.

The chain has TRBV27 and TRBJ2-1, with D perhaps TRBD1 (7 bases). V shed 6 bases and J shed 4 bases, with 19 bases lying between them. Per germline, CDR1 MNHEY and CDR2 SMNVEV (reference sequence). The CDR3 is 16 residues long. CDR3 protein: CASRWGPEGAYNEQFF. In DNA, the CDR3 is TGTGCCAGCAGGTGGGGGCCGGAGGGGGCTTACAATGAGCAGTTCTTC.

CDR3 sequence (DNA): TGTGCCAGCAGCCCGGACATAAATTACGAAAAACTGTTTTTT. Residues: CASSPDINYEKLFF. The rearrangement links TRBV11-2 to TRBJ1-4, with D perhaps TRBD1 (5 bases). Germline assignment: CDR1 SGHAT and CDR2 FQNNGV. V was shortened by 5 bases and J by 8 bases, with 15 bases between the two germline ends. The CDR3 length is 14 residues.

This clone is categorized as medium-sized. The chain uses TRBV7-9 and TRBJ1-2, with TRBD1 matching over 10 bases. The CDR3 has 14 residues. Germline CDR1 and CDR2: SEHNR and FQNEAQ (reference sequence). Unmatched junction bases numbered 6, after V lost 4 bases and J lost 7 bases. CDR3 residues: CASSSGTGVVGYTF. CDR3 nucleotide sequence: TGTGCCAGCAGCTCCGGGACAGGGGTTGTTGGCTACACCTTC.

This chain joins TRBV11-3 and TRBJ2-1, with 8 nucleotides matching TRBD2. The trim removed 2 bases at V and 0 bases at J, leaving 6 bases unmatched. The CDR3 is 17 amino acids. The V gene's germline CDR1 is SGHNT and CDR2 YENEEA. This CDR3 reads CASSLRSGTSSYNEQFF. CDR3 nucleotides: TGTGCCAGCAGCTTACGCTCCGGGACTAGCTCCTACAATGAGCAGTTCTTC. The complete variable domain, with remaining parts taken from reference TRBV11-3 and TRBJ2-1, reads EAGVVQSPRYKIIEKKQPVAFWCNPISGHNTLYWYLQNLGQGPELLIRYENEEAVDDSQLPKDRFSAERLKGVDSTLKIQPAELGDSAVYLCASSLRSGTSSYNEQFFGPGTRLTVL.

The CDR3 loop reads CASSQETVYNEKLFF. The CDR3 nucleotides read TGCGCCAGCAGCCAAGAGACAGTCTATAATGAAAAACTGTTTTTT. The V gene is TRBV4-3, the J gene TRBJ1-4, with D possibly TRBD1 on 5 matching bases. The CDR3 is 15 residues long. Germline V CDR1 and CDR2: LGHNA, YSLEER. V was trimmed by 0 bases and J by 4 bases, leaving 9 bases between them.

The chain combines TRBV5-4 with TRBJ2-1; 10 bases align to TRBD2. Germline trimming cut 4 bases from V and 4 bases from J; bases unmatched to any gene: 11. Germline V CDR1 and CDR2: SGHNT, YYREEE (reference sequence). This CDR3 is 17 amino acids long. This chain's CDR3 is CASSTPGASGGYNEQFF. CDR3 in DNA: TGTGCCAGCAGCACTCCGGGGGCTAGCGGGGGTTACAATGAGCAGTTCTTC.

The V gene is TRBV4-3, the J gene TRBJ2-3, with 8 bases lining up with TRBD2. The CDR3 totals 15 residues. Trimming at V came to 4 bases and at J to 3 bases, leaving 6 bases not matched to a gene. Germline assignment: CDR1 LGHNA and CDR2 YSLEER. The CDR3 sequence is CASSLQRGRTDTQYF. The DNA for the CDR3 is TGCGCCAGCAGCCTTCAGCGGGGGAGGACAGATACGCAGTATTTT.

The chain is built from TRBV30 and TRBJ1-6; 9 nucleotides agree with TRBD1. After removal of 2 bases from V and 0 bases from J, the junction contained 11 bases not matched to a gene. Germline V gene data show CDR1 as GTSNPN and CDR2 as SVGIG (reference sequence). The CDR3 length is 19 residues. CDR3 amino acids: CAWSPQVGTGNSYNSPLHF. As DNA, the CDR3 is TGTGCCTGGAGTCCCCAGGTGGGGACAGGGAACTCCTATAATTCACCCCTCCACTTT.